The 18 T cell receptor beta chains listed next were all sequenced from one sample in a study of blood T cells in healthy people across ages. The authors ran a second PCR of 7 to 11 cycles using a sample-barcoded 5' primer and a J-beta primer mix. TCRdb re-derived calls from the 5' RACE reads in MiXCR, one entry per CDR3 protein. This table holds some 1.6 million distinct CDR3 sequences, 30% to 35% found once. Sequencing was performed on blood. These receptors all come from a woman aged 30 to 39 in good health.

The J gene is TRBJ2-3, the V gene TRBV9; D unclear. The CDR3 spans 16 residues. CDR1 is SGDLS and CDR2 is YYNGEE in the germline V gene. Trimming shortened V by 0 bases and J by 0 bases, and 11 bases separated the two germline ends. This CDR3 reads CASSVGGSGSTDTQYF. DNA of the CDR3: TGTGCCAGCAGCGTAGGAGGCTCGGGCAGCACAGATACGCAGTATTTT.

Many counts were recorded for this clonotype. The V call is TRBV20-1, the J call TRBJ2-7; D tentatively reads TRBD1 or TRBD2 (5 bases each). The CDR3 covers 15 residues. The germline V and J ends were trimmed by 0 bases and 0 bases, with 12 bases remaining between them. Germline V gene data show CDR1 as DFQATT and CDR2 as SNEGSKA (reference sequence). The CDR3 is CSARDWETASYEQYF. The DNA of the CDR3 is TGCAGTGCTAGAGATTGGGAGACAGCCTCCTACGAGCAGTACTTC.

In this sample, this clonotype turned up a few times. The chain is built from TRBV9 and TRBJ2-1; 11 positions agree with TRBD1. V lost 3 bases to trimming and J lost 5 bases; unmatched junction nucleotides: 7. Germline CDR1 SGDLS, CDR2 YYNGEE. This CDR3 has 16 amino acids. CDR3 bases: TGTGCCAGCAGCGCCACCGGGACAGGGGGAAACAATGAGCAGTTCTTC. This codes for CASSATGTGGNNEQFF.

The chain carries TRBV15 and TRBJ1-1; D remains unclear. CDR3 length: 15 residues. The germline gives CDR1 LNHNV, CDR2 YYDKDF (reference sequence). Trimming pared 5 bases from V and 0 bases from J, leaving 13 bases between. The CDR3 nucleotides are TGTGCCACCAGCCTGGATCCTTTCATGAACACTGAAGCTTTCTTT. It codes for CATSLDPFMNTEAFF.

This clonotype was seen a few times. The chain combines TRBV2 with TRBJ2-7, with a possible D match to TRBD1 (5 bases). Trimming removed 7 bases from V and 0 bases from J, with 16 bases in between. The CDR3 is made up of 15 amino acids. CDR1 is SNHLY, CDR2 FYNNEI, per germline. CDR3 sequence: CASTQGHLSSYEQYF. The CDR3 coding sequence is TGTGCCAGCACCCAGGGCCATTTAAGCTCCTACGAGCAGTACTTC.

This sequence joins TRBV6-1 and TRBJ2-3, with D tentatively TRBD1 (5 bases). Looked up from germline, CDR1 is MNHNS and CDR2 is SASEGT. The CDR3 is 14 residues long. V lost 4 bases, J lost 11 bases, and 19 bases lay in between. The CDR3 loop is CASSGRKKQEWQYF. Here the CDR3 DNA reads TGTGCCAGCAGTGGCCGCAAAAAACAGGAATGGCAGTATTTT.

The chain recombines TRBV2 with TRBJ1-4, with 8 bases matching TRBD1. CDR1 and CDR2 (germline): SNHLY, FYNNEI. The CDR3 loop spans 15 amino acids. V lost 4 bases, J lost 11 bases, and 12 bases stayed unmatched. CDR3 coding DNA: TGTGCCAGCAGTGGACCGGGACAGGCCCTTTGGAAACTGTTTTTT. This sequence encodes CASSGPGQALWKLFF.

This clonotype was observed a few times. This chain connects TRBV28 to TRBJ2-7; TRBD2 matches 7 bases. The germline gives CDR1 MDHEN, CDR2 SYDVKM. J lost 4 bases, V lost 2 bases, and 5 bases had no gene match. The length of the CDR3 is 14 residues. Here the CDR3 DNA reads TGTGCCAGCAGTTTAGCGGGAGAGTTATACGAGCAGTACTTC. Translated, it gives CASSLAGELYEQYF.

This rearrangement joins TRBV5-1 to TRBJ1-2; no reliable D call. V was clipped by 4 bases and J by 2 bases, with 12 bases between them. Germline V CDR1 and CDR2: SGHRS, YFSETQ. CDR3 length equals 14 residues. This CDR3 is CASSPVTSNYGYTF. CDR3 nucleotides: TGCGCCAGCAGCCCGGTGACATCGAACTATGGCTACACCTTC.

This CDR3 reads CSASVHRVAEQYF. CDR3 sequence (DNA): TGCAGTGCTAGCGTGCACAGGGTGGCCGAGCAGTACTTC. V usage is TRBV20-1 and J usage is TRBJ2-7; TRBD1 is a possible D gene (6 bases). With 3 bases removed from V and 6 bases from J, the gap between germline ends came to 15 bases. The length of the CDR3 is 13 residues. From germline, CDR1 is DFQATT and CDR2 SNEGSKA (reference sequence).

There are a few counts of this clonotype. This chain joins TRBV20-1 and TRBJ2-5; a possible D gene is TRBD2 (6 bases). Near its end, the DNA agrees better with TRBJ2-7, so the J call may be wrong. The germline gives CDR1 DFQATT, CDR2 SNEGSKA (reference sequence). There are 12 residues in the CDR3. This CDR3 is CSARAQTSEQYF. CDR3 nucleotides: TGCAGTGCTAGAGCCCAGACTAGCGAGCAGTACTTC.

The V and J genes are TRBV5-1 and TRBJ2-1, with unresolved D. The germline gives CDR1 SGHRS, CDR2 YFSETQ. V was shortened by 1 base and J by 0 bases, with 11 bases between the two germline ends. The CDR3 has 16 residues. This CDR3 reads CASSLIPGPSYNEQFF. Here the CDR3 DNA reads TGCGCCAGCAGCTTGATCCCAGGCCCCTCCTACAATGAGCAGTTCTTC.

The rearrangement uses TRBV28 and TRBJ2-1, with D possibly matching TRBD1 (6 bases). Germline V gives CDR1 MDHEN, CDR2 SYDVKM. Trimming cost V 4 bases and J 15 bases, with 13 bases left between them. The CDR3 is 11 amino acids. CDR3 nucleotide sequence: TGTGCCAGCAGTTCTACCACAGGGCGGTTCTTC. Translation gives CASSSTTGRFF.

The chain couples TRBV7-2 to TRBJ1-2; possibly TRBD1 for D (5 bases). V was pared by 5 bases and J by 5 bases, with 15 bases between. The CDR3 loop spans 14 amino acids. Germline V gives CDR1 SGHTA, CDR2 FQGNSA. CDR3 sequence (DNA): TGTGCCAGCAGCCAAATGGGGGGTGGATATGGCTACACCTTC. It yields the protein CASSQMGGGYGYTF.

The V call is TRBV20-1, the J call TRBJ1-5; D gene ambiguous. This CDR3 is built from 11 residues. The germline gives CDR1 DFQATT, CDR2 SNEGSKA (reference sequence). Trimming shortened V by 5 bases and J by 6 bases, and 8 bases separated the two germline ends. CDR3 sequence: CSAQTGQPQHF. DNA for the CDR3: TGCAGTGCTCAAACGGGTCAGCCCCAGCATTTT.

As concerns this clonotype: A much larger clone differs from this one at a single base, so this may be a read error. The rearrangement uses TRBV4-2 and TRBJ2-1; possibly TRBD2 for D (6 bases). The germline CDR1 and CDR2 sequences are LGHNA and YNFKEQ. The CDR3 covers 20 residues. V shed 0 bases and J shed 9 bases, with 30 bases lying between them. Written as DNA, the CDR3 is TGTGCCAGCAGCCAAGATCTGGCATACAACCCAAAGACGGGAGTAGGTGAGCAGTTCTTC. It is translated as CASSQDLAYNPKTGVGEQFF.

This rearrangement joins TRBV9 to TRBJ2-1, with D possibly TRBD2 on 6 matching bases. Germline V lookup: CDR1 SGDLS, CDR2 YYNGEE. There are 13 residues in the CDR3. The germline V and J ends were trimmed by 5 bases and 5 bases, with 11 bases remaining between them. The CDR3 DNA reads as TGTGCCAGCAGAGGAGGACTAAACAATGAGCAGTTCTTC. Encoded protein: CASRGGLNNEQFF.

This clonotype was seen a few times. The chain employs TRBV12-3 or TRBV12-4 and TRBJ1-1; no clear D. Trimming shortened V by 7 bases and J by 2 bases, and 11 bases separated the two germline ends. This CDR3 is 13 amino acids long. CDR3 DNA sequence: TGTGCCAGCACCTTGGGCCATAACACTGAAGCTTTCTTT. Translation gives CASTLGHNTEAFF.